The 20 T cell receptor beta chains below come from one sample, sequenced in a study of T cells in Graves' hyperthyroidism and ophthalmopathy (dated by TCRdb to the late 2010s). Receptors were amplified or captured by multiplex PCR. Sequencing relied on an Illumina HiSeq 2000. The TCR beta CDR3 regions were amplified from RNA transcripts. For the first round of RT-PCR on the TCR CDR3, the HTBI primer set was used together with the Qiagen OneStep RT-PCR kit. TCRdb handled the public reads itself, with Q25 trimming in fastp and clone calling in MiXCR, and kept productive beta chains. Rows are combined by CDR3 protein, so each entry shows the most common genes and DNA. This sample gives under 250,000 distinct CDR3 sequences in total; 15% to 20% of them show up just once. Roughly 50% of the sample lies in the top ten. Sequenced input: blood. These receptors all come from a man in his forties or fifties with Graves' hyperthyroidism.

This clonotype was seen a handful of times. V is TRBV6-1 and J is TRBJ1-4; possible D gene TRBD1, 6 bases. Per germline, CDR1 MNHNS and CDR2 SASEGT. The CDR3 is 15 residues long. V lost 6 bases and J 4 bases, leaving 15 bases between the germline ends. CDR3: CASSDTGFLNEKLFF. CDR3 DNA: TGTGCCAGCAGCGACACAGGGTTTCTTAATGAAAAACTGTTTTTT.

This clonotype was seen many times. This chain links TRBV11-2 with TRBJ1-2; 7 bases agree with TRBD1. CDR3 length: 15 amino acids. The V segment lost 1 base and the J segment 6 bases; nucleotides outside the gene matches: 8. Germline V CDR1 and CDR2: SGHAT, FQNNGV. The CDR3 loop is CASSLGTGTLHGYTF. Here the CDR3 DNA reads TGTGCCAGCAGCTTAGGGACAGGAACCCTACATGGCTACACCTTC. The complete variable domain, with remaining parts taken from reference TRBV11-2 and TRBJ1-2, reads EAGVAQSPRYKIIEKRQSVAFWCNPISGHATLYWYQQILGQGPKLLIQFQNNGVVDDSQLPKDRFSAERLKGVDSTLKIQPAKLEDSAVYLCASSLGTGTLHGYTFGSGTRLTVV.

This clonotype occurred many times. The chain uses TRBV6-2 or TRBV6-3 and TRBJ1-1, with 7 bases aligning to TRBD1. V lost 6 bases and J lost 6; bases outside the gene matches: 1. Germline values: CDR1 MNHEY, CDR2 SVGEGT. CDR3 length: 11 residues. CDR3 in DNA: TGTGCCAGCAGCCAGGGGGCTGAAGCTTTCTTT. Translation: CASSQGAEAFF.

V and J are TRBV4-1 and TRBJ2-5; possibly TRBD1 for D (6 bases). The CDR3 consists of 15 residues. The germline CDR1 and CDR2 sequences are MGHRA and YSYEKL. Trimming left V 1 base short and J 3 bases short, with 12 bases between. Here the CDR3 reads CASSQGFQGKETQYF. CDR3 bases: TGCGCCAGCAGCCAAGGATTCCAGGGGAAAGAGACCCAGTACTTC.

This clonotype has a count of ten or more. V gene TRBV10-3 combines with J gene TRBJ1-2; no firm D call. CDR3 length: 14 residues. CDR1 is ENHRY, CDR2 SYGVKD, per germline. Deletions cut 0 bases from V and 4 bases from J, with 9 bases between. The CDR3 DNA follows: TGTGCCATCAGTGAGTCGACGGAACTCTATGGCTACACCTTC. The encoded protein is CAISESTELYGYTF.

This clonotype was counted between two and nine times. V is TRBV20-1 and J is TRBJ1-5; 7 nucleotides match TRBD1. The CDR3 is 15 residues long. The junction had 13 bases not matched to a gene; V was cut back by 6 bases and J by 5 bases. Germline V gives CDR1 DFQATT, CDR2 SNEGSKA (reference sequence). CDR3 sequence (DNA): TGCAGTGCGCAAGAACCCACAGGGGTAGATCAGCCCCAGCATTTT. Its translation: CSAQEPTGVDQPQHF.

The table lists this clonotype with a few counts. CDR3 protein: CSARGAATDTQYF. DNA of the CDR3: TGCAGTGCTAGAGGGGCTGCCACAGATACGCAGTATTTT. The chain couples TRBV20-1 to TRBJ2-3, with D uncertain. CDR1 DFQATT and CDR2 SNEGSKA come from the germline V gene (reference sequence). The ends were cut back, 1 base at V and 2 bases at J, with 7 bases in the middle. There are 13 residues in the CDR3.

The V call is TRBV4-2, the J call TRBJ2-7; D might be TRBD2 (5 bases). The germline V gene has CDR1 LGHNA and CDR2 YNFKEQ. CDR3 length equals 16 residues. Trimming left V 1 base short and J 4 bases short, with 17 bases between. CDR3 sequence (DNA): TGTGCCAGCAGCCAAGCGACTATACCATCCTTATACGAGCAGTACTTC. It encodes CASSQATIPSLYEQYF.

J is TRBJ2-2 and V is TRBV3-1; TRBD1 matches at 7 bases. J lost 6 bases, V lost 6 bases, and 4 bases had no gene match. The germline V gene encodes CDR1 LGHDT and CDR2 YNNKEL (reference sequence). CDR3 length: 13 residues. CDR3 in amino acids: CASRHRGAGELFF. The CDR3 region has the DNA TGTGCCAGCAGGCACAGGGGCGCCGGGGAGCTGTTTTTT.

This clonotype was counted many times. The chain combines TRBV28 with TRBJ2-4; D is possibly TRBD2 (6 bases). Between the trimmed V and J ends, which lost 5 bases and 6 bases, there was a span of 17 bases. The CDR3 length is 15 residues. From germline, CDR1 is MDHEN and CDR2 SYDVKM. CDR3 protein: CASSPAGSGRNIQYF. The CDR3 nucleotides are TGTGCCAGCAGTCCCGCCGGGAGTGGAAGAAACATTCAGTACTTC. The full variable domain, in which reference TRBV28 and TRBJ2-4 provide the parts outside the CDR3, is DVKVTQSSRYLVKRTGEKVFLECVQDMDHENMFWYRQDPGLGLRLIYFSYDVKMKEKGDIPEGYSVSREKKERFSLILESASTNQTSMYLCASSPAGSGRNIQYFGAGTRLSVL.

This clonotype was recorded at least ten times. The chain couples TRBV30 to TRBJ2-3; 9 positions agree with TRBD2. CDR1 and CDR2 (germline): GTSNPN, SVGIG (reference sequence). V shed 1 base, J shed 0 bases, and the junction held 2 bases outside the gene matches. The CDR3 is made up of 15 amino acids. The CDR3 protein is CAWSELAGSTDTQYF. As DNA, the CDR3 is TGTGCCTGGAGTGAGCTAGCGGGGAGCACAGATACGCAGTATTTT.

This clonotype has a count of ten or more. The chain couples TRBV2 to TRBJ1-1; D ambiguous. Germline CDR1 is SNHLY and CDR2 is FYNNEI. The ends were cut back, 6 bases at V and 1 base at J, with 12 bases in the middle. CDR3 length: 14 residues. This chain's CDR3 is CASRTTSANTEAFF. The CDR3 DNA reads as TGTGCCAGCAGAACGACGTCGGCGAACACTGAAGCTTTCTTT.

This chain uses TRBV4-1 with TRBJ1-3; D gene unclear. Trimming shortened V by 0 bases and J by 7 bases, and 7 bases separated the two germline ends. In germline, CDR1 is MGHRA, CDR2 YSYEKL. The CDR3 runs 13 residues. The CDR3 spells CASSQDNWNTIYF. In DNA, the CDR3 is TGCGCCAGCAGCCAAGATAATTGGAACACCATATATTTT.

This clonotype was seen only a few times. This rearrangement joins TRBV12-3 or TRBV12-4 to TRBJ1-1; no definite D call. The ends were cut back, 3 bases at V and 5 bases at J, with 13 bases in the middle. The CDR3 has 14 amino acids. The CDR3 sequence is CASSLRALRTEAFF. In DNA form, the CDR3 reads TGTGCCAGCAGTTTGAGGGCCCTGAGGACTGAAGCTTTCTTT.

The V call is TRBV7-3, the J call TRBJ2-1; D call uncertain. The V gene lost 3 bases and the J gene lost 6 bases, with 9 bases spanning the gap. Germline values: CDR1 SGHTA, CDR2 FQGTGA. This CDR3 contains 13 residues. For the CDR3, the DNA is TGTGCCAGCAGCTTCGCAGGTCCCAATGAGCAGTTCTTC. Its protein product is CASSFAGPNEQFF.

This clonotype was recorded many times. The chain has TRBV6-1 and TRBJ1-3; D is unclear. V shed 5 bases and J shed 0 bases, with 11 bases lying between them. The germline CDR1 and CDR2 sequences are MNHNS and SASEGT. CDR3 length: 15 amino acids. The CDR3 spells CASSLDGSSGNTIYF. Written as DNA, the CDR3 is TGTGCCAGCAGTCTCGACGGGAGCTCTGGAAACACCATATATTTT.

This chain links TRBV6-1 with TRBJ1-1; no firm D call. The CDR3 loop spans 11 amino acids. Trimming pared 2 bases from V and 6 bases from J, leaving 4 bases between. Per germline, CDR1 MNHNS and CDR2 SASEGT. The CDR3 bases are TGTGCCAGCAGTGAAATAGCTGAAGCTTTCTTT. Amino acid sequence: CASSEIAEAFF.

This clonotype was seen repeatedly, ten times or more. The genes are TRBV7-9 and TRBJ1-1, with D perhaps TRBD1 (5 bases). V lost 6 bases, J lost 4 bases, and 12 bases lay in between. Germline V gene lookup returns CDR1 SEHNR and CDR2 FQNEAQ (reference sequence). The length of the CDR3 is 13 residues. The CDR3 here is CASSKPGSTEAFF. The CDR3, as DNA: TGTGCCAGCAGTAAACCAGGGAGCACTGAAGCTTTCTTT. Full variable domain (missing parts from reference TRBV7-9 and TRBJ1-1): DTGVSQNPRHKITKRGQNVTFRCDPISEHNRLYWYRQTLGQGPEFLTYFQNEAQLEKSRLLSDRFSAERPKGSFSTLEIQRTEQGDSAMYLCASSKPGSTEAFFGQGTRLTVV.

This clonotype was seen only a few times. The J gene is TRBJ2-7, the V gene TRBV7-9; maybe TRBD2 (7 bases). The CDR3 totals 14 residues. V was cut by 5 bases and J by 6 bases, with 17 bases left in between. The germline CDR1 and CDR2 sequences are SEHNR and FQNEAQ (reference sequence). The CDR3 DNA reads TGTGCCAGCAGCCCGGGGAGGGGGGGGAGCGAGCAGTACTTC. As protein: CASSPGRGGSEQYF.

This chain connects TRBV20-1 to TRBJ2-5; D is ambiguous. The last part of the DNA fits TRBJ2-1 better; the J call may be wrong. The germline CDR1 and CDR2 sequences are DFQATT and SNEGSKA (reference sequence). This CDR3 is built from 14 residues. The chain's CDR3 is CSAREMGRQETQFF. The CDR3 coding sequence is TGCAGTGCTAGAGAAATGGGCAGACAAGAGACCCAGTTCTTC.